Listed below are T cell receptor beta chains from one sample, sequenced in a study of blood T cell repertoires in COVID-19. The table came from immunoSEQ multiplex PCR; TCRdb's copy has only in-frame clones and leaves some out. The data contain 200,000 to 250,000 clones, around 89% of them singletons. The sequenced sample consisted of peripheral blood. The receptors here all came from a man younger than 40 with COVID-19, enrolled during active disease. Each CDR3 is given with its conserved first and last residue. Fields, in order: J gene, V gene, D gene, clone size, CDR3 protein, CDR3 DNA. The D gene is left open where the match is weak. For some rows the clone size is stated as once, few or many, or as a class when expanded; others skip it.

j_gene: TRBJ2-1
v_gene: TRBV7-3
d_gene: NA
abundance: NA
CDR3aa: CASSPTGTRWGEQFF
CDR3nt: TGTGCCAGCAGCCCCACCGGGACAAGGTGGGGTGAGCAGTTCTTC

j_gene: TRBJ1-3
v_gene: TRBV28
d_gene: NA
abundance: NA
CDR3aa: CASTLTGSGNTIYF
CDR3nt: TGTGCCAGCACTCTGACAGGCTCTGGAAACACCATATATTTT

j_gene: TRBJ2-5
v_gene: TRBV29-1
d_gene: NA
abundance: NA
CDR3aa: CSVERQVQETQYF
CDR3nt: TGCAGCGTTGAAAGACAGGTCCAAGAGACCCAGTACTTC

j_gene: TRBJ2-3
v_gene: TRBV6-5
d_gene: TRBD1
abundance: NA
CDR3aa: CASSRDRFTDTQYF
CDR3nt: TGTGCCAGCAGTAGGGACAGGTTCACAGATACGCAGTATTTT

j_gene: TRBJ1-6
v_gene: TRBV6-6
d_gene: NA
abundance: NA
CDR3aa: CASSYLQPNSPLHF
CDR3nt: TGTGCCAGCAGTTACTTACAGCCGAATTCACCCCTCCACTTT

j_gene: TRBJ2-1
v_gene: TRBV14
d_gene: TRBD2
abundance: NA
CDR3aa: CASSPRLAGGAEQFF
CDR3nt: TGTGCCAGCAGCCCGCGACTAGCGGGAGGGGCTGAGCAGTTCTTC

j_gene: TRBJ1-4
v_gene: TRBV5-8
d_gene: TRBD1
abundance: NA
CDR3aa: CASSYGTGWTNEKLFF
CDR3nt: TGTGCCAGCAGCTACGGGACAGGGTGGACTAATGAAAAACTGTTTTTT

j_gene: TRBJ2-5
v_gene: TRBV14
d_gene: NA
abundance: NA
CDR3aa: CASSQFAGGWVGETQYF
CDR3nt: TGTGCCAGCAGCCAGTTCGCCGGGGGTTGGGTCGGAGAGACCCAGTACTTC

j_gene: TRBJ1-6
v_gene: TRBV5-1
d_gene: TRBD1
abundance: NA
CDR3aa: CASSTGQGVLTLHF
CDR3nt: TGCGCCAGCAGCACTGGACAGGGGGTACTAACCCTCCACTTT

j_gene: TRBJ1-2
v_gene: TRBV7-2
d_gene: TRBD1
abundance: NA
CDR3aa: CASSLETGRVGYTF
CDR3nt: TGTGCCAGCAGCTTAGAGACAGGGCGAGTAGGCTACACCTTC

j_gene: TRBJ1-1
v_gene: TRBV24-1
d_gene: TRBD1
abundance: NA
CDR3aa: CATSPQGDGTEAFF
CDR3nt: TGTGCCACCAGTCCACAGGGGGATGGAACTGAAGCTTTCTTT

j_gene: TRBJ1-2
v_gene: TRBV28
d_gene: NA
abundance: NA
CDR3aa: CASSSLGPGVKGYTF
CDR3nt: TGTGCCAGCAGTTCCCTCGGGCCAGGGGTTAAGGGCTACACCTTC

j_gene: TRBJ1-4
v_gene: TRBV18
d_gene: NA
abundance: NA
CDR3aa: CASSSEAEKLFF
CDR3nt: TGTGCCAGCTCGTCGGAGGCTGAAAAACTGTTTTTT

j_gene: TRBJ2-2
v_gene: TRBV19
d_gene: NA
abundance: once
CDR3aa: CASRGLAANTGELFF
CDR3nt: TGTGCCAGTAGAGGTCTAGCTGCGAACACCGGGGAGCTGTTTTTT

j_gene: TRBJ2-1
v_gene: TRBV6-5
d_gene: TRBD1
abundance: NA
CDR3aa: CASSYTGQVYNEQFF
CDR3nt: TGTGCCAGCAGTTACACGGGACAGGTCTACAATGAGCAGTTCTTC

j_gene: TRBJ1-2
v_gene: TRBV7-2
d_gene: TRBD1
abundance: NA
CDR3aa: CASSQQGYYGYTF
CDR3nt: TGTGCCAGCAGCCAACAGGGGTACTATGGCTACACCTTC

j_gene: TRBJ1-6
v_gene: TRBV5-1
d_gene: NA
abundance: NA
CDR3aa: CASSSGQPSSYNSPLHF
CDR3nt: TGCGCCAGCAGCTCGGGACAACCGAGCTCCTATAATTCACCCCTCCACTTT

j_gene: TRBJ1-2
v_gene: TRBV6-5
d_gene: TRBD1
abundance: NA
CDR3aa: CASNTQGAKVGYTF
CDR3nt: TGTGCCAGCAATACACAGGGGGCAAAGGTTGGCTACACCTTC

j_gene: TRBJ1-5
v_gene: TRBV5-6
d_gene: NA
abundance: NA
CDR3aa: CASSLGGRVDQPQHF
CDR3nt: TGTGCCAGCAGCTTGGGGGGCAGGGTTGATCAGCCCCAGCATTTT

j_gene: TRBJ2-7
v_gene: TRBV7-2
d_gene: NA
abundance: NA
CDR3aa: CASSLESGPSYEQYF
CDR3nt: TGTGCCAGCAGCTTAGAGTCTGGGCCCTCCTACGAGCAGTACTTC

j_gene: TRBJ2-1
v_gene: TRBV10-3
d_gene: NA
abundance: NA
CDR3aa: CASMGLQYNEQFF
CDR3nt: TGTGCCTCCATGGGGCTACAATACAATGAGCAGTTCTTC

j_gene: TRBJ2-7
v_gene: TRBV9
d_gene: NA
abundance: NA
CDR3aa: CASSVGVGESYEQYF
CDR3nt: TGTGCCAGCAGCGTAGGGGTGGGAGAGTCCTACGAGCAGTACTTC

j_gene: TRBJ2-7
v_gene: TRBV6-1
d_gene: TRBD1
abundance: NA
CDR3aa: CASSEQDRARSEQYF
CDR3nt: TGTGCCAGCAGTGAACAGGACAGGGCTAGAAGCGAGCAGTACTTC

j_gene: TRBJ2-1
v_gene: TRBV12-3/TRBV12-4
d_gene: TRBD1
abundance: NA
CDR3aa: CASSGRTGDEQFF
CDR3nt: TGTGCCAGCAGTGGCAGGACAGGGGATGAGCAGTTCTTC

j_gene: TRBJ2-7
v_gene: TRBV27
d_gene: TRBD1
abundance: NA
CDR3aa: CASSPQGREQYF
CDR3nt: TGTGCCAGCAGTCCACAGGGGCGGGAGCAGTACTTC

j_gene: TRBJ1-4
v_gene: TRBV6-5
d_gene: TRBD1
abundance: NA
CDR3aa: CASSWTGEIEKLFF
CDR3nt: TGTGCCAGCAGCTGGACAGGGGAGATTGAAAAACTGTTTTTT

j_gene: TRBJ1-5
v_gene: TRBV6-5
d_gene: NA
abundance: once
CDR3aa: CASRGTVHSNQPQHF
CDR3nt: TGTGCCAGCCGCGGAACGGTCCATAGCAATCAGCCCCAGCATTTT

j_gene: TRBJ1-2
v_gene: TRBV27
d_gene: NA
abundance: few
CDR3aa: CASRASGGRGYGYTF
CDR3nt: TGTGCCAGCCGTGCCTCGGGTGGAAGAGGCTATGGCTACACCTTC

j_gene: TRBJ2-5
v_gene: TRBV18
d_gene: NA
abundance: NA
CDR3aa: CASSPGQYQETQYF
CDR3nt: TGTGCCAGCTCACCAGGACAGTACCAAGAGACCCAGTACTTC

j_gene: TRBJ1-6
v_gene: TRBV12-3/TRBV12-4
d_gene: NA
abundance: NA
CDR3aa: CASSFQGSPLHF
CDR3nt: TGTGCCAGCAGTTTTCAGGGCTCACCCCTCCACTTT

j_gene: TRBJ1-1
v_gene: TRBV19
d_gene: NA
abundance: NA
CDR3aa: CASSMAANTEAFF
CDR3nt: TGTGCCAGTAGTATGGCGGCGAACACTGAAGCTTTCTTT

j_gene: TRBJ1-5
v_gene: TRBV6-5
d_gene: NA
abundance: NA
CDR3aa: CASSYGGAGQPQHF
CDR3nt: TGTGCCAGCAGTTACGGGGGGGCCGGACAGCCCCAGCATTTT

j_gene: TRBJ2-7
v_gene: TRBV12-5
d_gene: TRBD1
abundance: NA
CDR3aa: CASGLLQGAEQYF
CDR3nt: TGTGCTAGTGGTTTGCTCCAGGGGGCAGAGCAGTACTTC